What follows are 29 T cell receptor beta chains derived from one specimen sequenced in a study of blood T cell repertoires in COVID-19. The method was immunoSEQ multiplex PCR; TCRdb's version includes in-frame clones alone and lacks a portion of them. Of fewer than 250,000 clones listed, around four fifths are singletons. Material: peripheral blood. The receptor source for this set is a human donor in a cohort sampled during active COVID-19.

J is TRBJ1-1 and V is TRBV6-5, with D possibly being TRBD1 (5 bases). V gave up 2 bases and J gave up 1 base, with 8 bases separating them. Germline loops: CDR1 MNHEY, CDR2 SVGAGI. The CDR3 length is 14 residues. The CDR3: CASSYITGNTEAFF. The CDR3 DNA sequence: TGTGCCAGCAGTTACATTACAGGGAACACTGAAGCTTTCTTT.

The V call is TRBV3-1 (or the pseudogene TRBV3-2), the J call TRBJ1-2; the D gene is possibly TRBD1 (5 bases). Germline CDR1 is LGHDT and CDR2 is YNNKEL (reference sequence). Trimming left V 1 base short and J 1 base short, with 10 bases between. This CDR3 has 15 residues. The CDR3 coding sequence is TGTGCCAGCAGCCAAGGGCAGGGCGTTAACTATGGCTACACCTTC. Translating it yields CASSQGQGVNYGYTF.

Concerning this clone itself: Other nucleotide sequences in the sample specify the same CDR3. The gene calls are TRBV5-1 and TRBJ1-1; D unclear. CDR1 is SGHRS and CDR2 is YFSETQ in the germline V gene. Trimming removed 2 bases from V and 1 base from J, with 6 bases in between. This CDR3 contains 13 residues. CDR3 sequence (DNA): TGCGCCAGCAGCTTCACAGCGAACACTGAAGCTTTCTTT. Its translation: CASSFTANTEAFF.

The chain employs TRBV6-5 and TRBJ2-7; no clear D gene. Germline V CDR1 and CDR2: MNHEY, SVGAGI. V dropped 2 bases and J dropped 3 bases, with 5 bases sitting between them. The CDR3 totals 12 residues. The CDR3 DNA follows: TGTGCCAGCAGTTACGGCCGCTACGAGCAGTACTTC. This translates into CASSYGRYEQYF.

As concerns this clone: Other nucleotide sequences from this sample produce the same CDR3. This chain uses TRBV5-1 with TRBJ2-3; D not certain. This CDR3 is built from 13 residues. V was trimmed by 4 bases and J by 1 base, leaving 7 bases between them. CDR1 SGHRS and CDR2 YFSETQ come from the germline V gene. The DNA for the CDR3 is TGCGCCAGCAGCCTTGGAGGCACAGATACGCAGTATTTT. Encoded protein: CASSLGGTDTQYF.

The sample holds one count of this clone. The chain uses TRBV28 and TRBJ1-2, with a possible D match to TRBD1 (5 bases). Trimming removed 6 bases from V and 5 bases from J, with 16 bases in between. The germline CDR1 and CDR2 sequences are MDHEN and SYDVKM. The CDR3 runs to 14 residues. The CDR3 bases are TGTGCCAGCAGGGCGACGGGGGGTAGGTATGGCTACACCTTC. It specifies CASRATGGRYGYTF.

V gene TRBV6-5 combines with J gene TRBJ1-2; tentative D call: TRBD1 (5 bases). Trimming cost V 2 bases and J 8 bases, with 9 bases left between them. The length of the CDR3 is 12 residues. CDR1 and CDR2 (germline): MNHEY, SVGAGI. CDR3 region: CASSYLGQGYTF. CDR3 bases: TGTGCCAGCAGTTACCTAGGACAAGGCTACACCTTC.

The chain joins TRBV5-1 to TRBJ2-1; 12 nucleotides agree with TRBD2. The CDR3 has 16 amino acids. The germline gives CDR1 SGHRS, CDR2 YFSETQ. Trimming removed 4 bases from V and 7 bases from J; junction bases left unmatched: 9. The CDR3 region is CASSHATSGGYNEQFF. Here the CDR3 DNA reads TGCGCCAGCAGCCACGCAACTAGCGGGGGGTATAATGAGCAGTTCTTC. The whole variable domain, remainder taken from reference TRBV5-1 and TRBJ2-1, is KAGVTQTPRYLIKTRGQQVTLSCSPISGHRSVSWYQQTPGQGLQFLFEYFSETQRNKGNFPGRFSGRQFSNSRSEMNVSTLELGDSALYLCASSHATSGGYNEQFFGPGTRLTVL.

Worth noting for this clone: Germline is not matched at one junction end, which may reflect a read error. The chain links TRBV6-2 or TRBV6-3 to TRBJ1-2; D not certain. Germline values: CDR1 MNHEY, CDR2 SVGEGT. This CDR3 spans 13 amino acids. The CDR3 DNA follows: TGTGCCAGCAGTTACTCCGCGGAACCTGTGCCCCTCTTC. Encoded protein: CASSYSAEPVPLF.

This clone occurred once. This rearrangement joins TRBV11-2 to TRBJ2-5, with 8 nucleotides matching TRBD2. CDR1 is SGHAT and CDR2 is FQNNGV in the germline V gene. V was pared by 3 bases and J by 2 bases, with 8 bases of the junction left unmatched. The CDR3 loop spans 16 amino acids. The DNA of the CDR3 is TGTGCCAGCAGCTTGCGGGGGGTGCTCCCACAAGAGACCCAGTACTTC. Translating gives CASSLRGVLPQETQYF.

This clone showed up just a few times. The chain joins TRBV2 to TRBJ2-5; tentative D call: TRBD2 (6 bases). Between the trimmed V and J ends, which lost 4 bases and 0 bases, there was a span of 12 bases. The CDR3 totals 15 residues. The V gene's germline CDR1 is SNHLY and CDR2 FYNNEI. CDR3 loop: CASSGRGRNQETQYF. The CDR3 coding sequence is TGTGCCAGCAGTGGACGAGGGAGGAACCAAGAGACCCAGTACTTC.

The V and J genes are TRBV29-1 and TRBJ2-5; a weak D match, TRBD1 (8 bases). Germline-derived CDR1 and CDR2 are SQVTM and ANQGSEA. The CDR3 runs to 14 residues. V gave up 7 bases and J gave up 4 bases, with 19 bases separating them. The CDR3 DNA reads as TGCAGCGCCCGGGGGGACAGGTCAGGAGAGACCCAGTACTTC. As protein: CSARGDRSGETQYF.

The rearrangement uses TRBV2 and TRBJ2-4; the D gene is possibly TRBD2 (6 bases). The germline V gene has CDR1 SNHLY and CDR2 FYNNEI. This CDR3 has 15 amino acids. V lost 5 bases, J lost 6 bases, and 17 bases lay in between. The CDR3 DNA is TGTGCCAGCAGTTGGAACACCAAGGGAGGAAACATTCAGTACTTC. Translated: CASSWNTKGGNIQYF.

V usage is TRBV5-1 and J usage is TRBJ2-4; tentatively, D is TRBD2 (6 bases). This CDR3 comprises 14 residues. The germline V gene has CDR1 SGHRS and CDR2 YFSETQ. The V gene lost 3 bases and the J gene lost 3 bases, with 10 bases spanning the gap. Here the CDR3 reads CASSSGGNKNIQYF. For the CDR3, the DNA is TGCGCCAGCAGCTCCGGGGGAAACAAAAACATTCAGTACTTC.

This clone was found once. This sequence joins TRBV6-5 and TRBJ1-1; tentative D call: TRBD1 (5 bases). The germline CDR1 and CDR2 sequences are MNHEY and SVGAGI. This CDR3 is built from 15 residues. Trimming took 5 bases from V and 4 from J, leaving 17 bases between them. This chain's CDR3 is CASSTTSGHSTEAFF. CDR3 nucleotides: TGTGCCAGCAGTACAACCTCCGGACACAGCACTGAAGCTTTCTTT.

This chain joins TRBV12-3 or TRBV12-4 and TRBJ1-1, with D unclear. The CDR3 sequence is 12 residues long. Trimming shortened V by 4 bases and J by 9 bases, and 12 bases separated the two germline ends. This chain's CDR3 is CASSSVADQAFF. The CDR3 region has the DNA TGTGCCAGCAGTTCGGTAGCGGACCAAGCTTTCTTT.

This clone was seen just once. This chain's CDR3 is CASSSRRAEAFF. CDR3 DNA: TGTGCCAGCAGTTCGAGGAGGGCTGAAGCTTTCTTT. V usage is TRBV28 and J usage is TRBJ1-1; D gene ambiguous. The CDR3 covers 12 residues. Trimming cost V 4 bases and J 6 bases, with 9 bases left between them. CDR1 MDHEN and CDR2 SYDVKM come from the germline V gene. The full variable domain, completed using reference TRBV28 and TRBJ1-1, is DVKVTQSSRYLVKRTGEKVFLECVQDMDHENMFWYRQDPGLGLRLIYFSYDVKMKEKGDIPEGYSVSREKKERFSLILESASTNQTSMYLCASSSRRAEAFFGQGTRLTVV.

The chain is built from TRBV5-1 and TRBJ2-1, with 9 positions matching TRBD2. V was pared by 2 bases and J by 13 bases, with 4 bases of the junction left unmatched. Per germline, CDR1 SGHRS and CDR2 YFSETQ. The CDR3 loop spans 12 amino acids. The CDR3 bases are TGCGCCAGCAGCTTTCCTAGCGGGGTTCAGTTCTTC. The encoded protein is CASSFPSGVQFF.

The V gene is TRBV7-2, the J gene TRBJ1-3; 9 nucleotides line up with TRBD1. This CDR3 has 16 amino acids. Germline V gives CDR1 SGHTA, CDR2 FQGNSA. Losses at the gene ends were 5 bases for V and 1 base for J; bases not matched to a gene: 6. The CDR3 sequence is CASSAGQGRSGNTIYF. The CDR3 DNA sequence: TGTGCCAGCAGCGCCGGACAGGGGCGTTCTGGAAACACCATATATTTT.

J is TRBJ2-5 and V is TRBV9; 7 positions match TRBD2. This CDR3 spans 14 amino acids. Germline CDR1 SGDLS, CDR2 YYNGEE. V dropped 4 bases and J dropped 7; count of bases not matched to a gene: 10. This CDR3 is CASSPPSGGGTQYF. CDR3 DNA: TGTGCCAGCAGCCCACCCAGTGGGGGGGGGACCCAGTACTTC.

The gene calls are TRBV27 and TRBJ2-1; D may be TRBD2 (6 bases). Trimming cost V 5 bases and J 6 bases, with 20 bases left between them. The CDR3 loop spans 16 amino acids. The germline V gene has CDR1 MNHEY and CDR2 SMNVEV (reference sequence). The CDR3 sequence: CASSPILSLGGNEQFF. CDR3 nucleotides: TGTGCCAGCAGTCCCATTCTAAGTCTGGGGGGCAATGAGCAGTTCTTC.

This chain links TRBV7-9 with TRBJ1-2; D possibly corresponds to TRBD1 (6 bases). The CDR3 spans 15 residues. In germline, CDR1 is SEHNR, CDR2 FQNEAQ (reference sequence). Trimming removed 5 bases from V and 6 bases from J, with 19 bases in between. CDR3 coding DNA: TGTGCCAGCAGCATCCCGACAGGTAGGATGGATGGCTACACCTTC. It translates to CASSIPTGRMDGYTF.

Remarks on this clone: The identical CDR3 is also encoded by other nucleotide sequences in the sample. The J gene is TRBJ1-2, the V gene TRBV2; D possibly corresponds to TRBD1 (6 bases). The CDR3 totals 12 residues. Germline CDR1 is SNHLY and CDR2 is FYNNEI. V dropped 4 bases and J dropped 4 bases, with 7 bases sitting between them. The CDR3 bases are TGTGCCAGCAGTGGAGGGGGCTATGGCTACACCTTC. This codes for CASSGGGYGYTF.

The DNA for the CDR3 is TGCGCCAGCAGCTCCGACAGGCCCCCAGATACGCAGTATTTT. It translates to CASSSDRPPDTQYF. The chain has TRBV5-1 and TRBJ2-3; D possibly corresponds to TRBD1 (6 bases). The CDR3 consists of 14 residues. Trimming left V 3 bases short and J 4 bases short, with 12 bases between. Germline V gives CDR1 SGHRS, CDR2 YFSETQ.

The gene calls are TRBV27 and TRBJ1-5, with 10 bases that match TRBD1. V lost 6 bases and J lost 0; bases outside the gene matches: 14. CDR3 length equals 19 residues. Per the germline V gene, CDR1 is MNHEY and CDR2 is SMNVEV (reference sequence). The CDR3 protein is CASSQARWTGGHSNQPQHF. The CDR3 DNA sequence: TGTGCCAGCAGCCAAGCGCGGTGGACAGGGGGTCATAGCAATCAGCCCCAGCATTTT.

This clone was seen a single time. The chain is built from TRBV22-1 and TRBJ1-1; the table's D call, TRBD1, was not checked against the DNA. TRBV22-1 is a listed pseudogene. The CDR3 covers 12 residues. The CDR3 spells CPGSASQAEAFF. The CDR3 DNA is TGTCCTGGGAGCGCATCTCAGGCTGAAGCTTTCTTT.

V and J are TRBV7-3 and TRBJ2-6; TRBD1 is a possible D gene (5 bases). The CDR3 contains 22 residues. The germline CDR1 and CDR2 sequences are SGHTA and FQGTGA. The V and J ends lost 2 bases and 5 bases respectively, with 31 bases between them. The CDR3 DNA reads TGTGCCAGCAGCTTATTCTCGCGAGACAAGGGGCGCTGTCGGTTTTGGGCCAACGTCCTGACTTTC. It specifies CASSLFSRDKGRCRFWANVLTF.

This clone was counted a single time. The chain uses TRBV11-3 and TRBJ2-1; TRBD1 matches 8 bases. This CDR3 comprises 14 residues. Unmatched junction bases numbered 13, after V lost 9 bases and J lost 9 bases. The germline V gene encodes CDR1 SGHNT and CDR2 YENEEA. CDR3 amino acids: CASYSRDRIREQFF. The CDR3 bases are TGTGCCAGTTATTCCCGGGACAGGATCCGTGAGCAGTTCTTC. Together with reference TRBV11-3 and TRBJ2-1, the CDR3 gives the full variable domain: EAGVVQSPRYKIIEKKQPVAFWCNPISGHNTLYWYLQNLGQGPELLIRYENEEAVDDSQLPKDRFSAERLKGVDSTLKIQPAELGDSAVYLCASYSRDRIREQFFGPGTRLTVL.

The chain employs TRBV20-1 and TRBJ2-1, with D possibly TRBD2 on 6 matching bases. The CDR3 has 18 amino acids. V shed 3 bases and J shed 5 bases, with 26 bases lying between them. Germline-derived CDR1 and CDR2 are DFQATT and SNEGSKA (reference sequence). CDR3 amino acids: CSASVGTRREARNNEQFF. The CDR3 coding sequence is TGCAGTGCTAGTGTTGGAACGCGGAGGGAGGCACGAAACAATGAGCAGTTCTTC.